This T cell receptor beta chain was obtained from a study of T cell repertoires and HLA-DP antigens. J was trimmed by 3 bases and V by 4 bases; bases with no gene match: 4. This CDR3 region has 14 residues. Germline V gives CDR1 MNHNS, CDR2 SASEGT. Assay: immunoSEQ multiplex PCR; the TCRdb copy retains only in-frame clones and omits some. The data contain some 120,000 clones, 85% to 95% of them singletons. Details on this clone: What it binds is not known.

This chain connects TRBV6-1 to TRBJ2-7, with 9 bases fitting TRBD1. The clonotype was recovered from a woman younger than 30 in good health and CMV-seronegative. The sequencing input was CD4+ T cells from PBMCs. The CDR3 protein is CASSARQGDYEQYF. The CDR3 DNA sequence: TGTGCCAGCAGTGCCCGACAGGGGGACTACGAGCAGTACTTC.